This TCR beta chain was identified during a study of blood T cell repertoires in COVID-19. The wider study: In each case, the material was cDNA or gDNA derived from T cells, B-cell-depleted T cells, or PBMCs.

Per the study methods: From reference gene primer amplification, estimates of nucleated cell counts were derived. Sequencing used immunoSEQ multiplex PCR; TCRdb keeps in-frame clones, though not all of them. For V, J and clone size, that table is used; D and trimming come from the DNA. The data show 130,000 to 150,000 clones, 80% seen once. V lost 4 bases and J lost 4; bases outside the gene matches: 4. CDR3 length: 14 amino acids. Per germline, CDR1 SEHNR and CDR2 FQNEAQ (reference sequence). This receptor was taken from a man aged 55-75 years with active or convalescent COVID-19. Sequenced sample: peripheral blood. V usage is TRBV7-9 and J usage is TRBJ1-2; TRBD1 aligns across 9 bases. This CDR3 reads CASSSKQGAYGYTF. The CDR3 DNA follows: TGTGCCAGCAGCTCGAAACAGGGGGCCTATGGCTACACCTTC.